This T cell receptor beta chain was sequenced during a study of T cell repertoires in cytomegalovirus infection. Study information: Selected CMV epitopes included recently identified HLA-C-restricted ones as well as well-studied HLA-B-restricted ones.

Study-wide findings and caveats: CMV-specific TCR beta clonotypes restricted by HLA-C dominated the ex vivo response.

The CDR3 extends over 13 amino acids. Germline V gene sequence: CDR1 SQVTM, CDR2 ANQGSEA. The junction had 2 bases not matched to a gene; V was cut back by 4 bases and J by 3 bases. Worth noting for this clonotype: What it recognizes is unknown.

One entry per CDR3 protein, called by TCRdb with MiXCR from the reads. The sample has about half a million distinct CDR3 sequences, about 33% seen once; the top ten hold roughly 15%. The source of this sequence is a human donor in good health (CMV status not recorded). Some clones in this sample may be carry-over from other donors' samples. The sample in question was cultured PBMCs, obtained from culture after CMV antigen stimulation. The V gene is TRBV29-1, the J gene TRBJ2-2; the match to TRBD2 covers 7 bases. CDR3 loop: CSVVAGDTGELFF. Written as DNA, the CDR3 is TGCAGCGTTGTGGCGGGGGACACCGGGGAGCTGTTTTTT.